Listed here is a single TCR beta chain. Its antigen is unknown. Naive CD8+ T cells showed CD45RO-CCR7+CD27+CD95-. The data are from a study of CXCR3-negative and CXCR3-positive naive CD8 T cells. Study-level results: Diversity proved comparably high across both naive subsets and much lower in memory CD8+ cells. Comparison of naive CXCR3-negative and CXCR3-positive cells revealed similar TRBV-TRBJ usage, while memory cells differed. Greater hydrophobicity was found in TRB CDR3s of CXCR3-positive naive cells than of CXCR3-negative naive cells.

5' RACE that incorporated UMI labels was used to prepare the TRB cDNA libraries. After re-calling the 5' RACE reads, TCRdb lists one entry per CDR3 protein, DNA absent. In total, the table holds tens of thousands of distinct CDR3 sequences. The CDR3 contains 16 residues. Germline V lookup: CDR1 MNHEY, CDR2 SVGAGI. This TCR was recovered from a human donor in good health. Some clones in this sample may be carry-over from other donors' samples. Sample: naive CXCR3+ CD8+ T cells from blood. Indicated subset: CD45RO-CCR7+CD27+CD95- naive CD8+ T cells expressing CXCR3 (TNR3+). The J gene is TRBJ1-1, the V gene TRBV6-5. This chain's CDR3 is CASSYSRSGGPTEAFF.